These 3 T cell receptor beta chains were all obtained from the same sample, sequenced in a study of blood T cell repertoires in COVID-19. The data were produced by immunoSEQ multiplex PCR, yet TCRdb's version contains in-frame clones alone and is incomplete. The top ten hold approximately 9% of the sample, which has over 250,000 clones, 83% seen once. The sample was peripheral blood. The source is a woman in her 50s who had recovered from COVID-19.

This chain joins TRBV25-1 and TRBJ1-3, with D hard to call. This CDR3 has 15 amino acids. Germline V gene lookup returns CDR1 MGHDK and CDR2 SYGVNS. V gave up 0 bases and J gave up 4 bases, with 10 bases separating them. The DNA of the CDR3 is TGTGCCAGCAGTGAATACGCCCTGGAGGGAAACACCATATATTTT. It codes for CASSEYALEGNTIYF.

The J gene is TRBJ1-3, the V gene TRBV4-3; a weak D match, TRBD1 (6 bases). Trimming cost V 0 bases and J 0 bases, with 15 bases left between them. This CDR3 spans 18 amino acids. Germline assignment: CDR1 LGHNA and CDR2 YSLEER. This chain's CDR3 is CASSQEVAGAYSGNTIYF. CDR3 in DNA: TGCGCCAGCAGCCAAGAAGTGGCGGGGGCATACTCTGGAAACACCATATATTTT.

The chain carries TRBV29-1 and TRBJ1-2; no reliable D call. The CDR3 length is 14 residues. Per the germline V gene, CDR1 is SQVTM and CDR2 is ANQGSEA. V lost 2 bases to trimming and J lost 3 bases, with 13 bases between them. The CDR3 is CSVERTAFYYGYTF. The CDR3 nucleotides read TGCAGCGTTGAACGGACTGCCTTTTACTATGGCTACACCTTC.